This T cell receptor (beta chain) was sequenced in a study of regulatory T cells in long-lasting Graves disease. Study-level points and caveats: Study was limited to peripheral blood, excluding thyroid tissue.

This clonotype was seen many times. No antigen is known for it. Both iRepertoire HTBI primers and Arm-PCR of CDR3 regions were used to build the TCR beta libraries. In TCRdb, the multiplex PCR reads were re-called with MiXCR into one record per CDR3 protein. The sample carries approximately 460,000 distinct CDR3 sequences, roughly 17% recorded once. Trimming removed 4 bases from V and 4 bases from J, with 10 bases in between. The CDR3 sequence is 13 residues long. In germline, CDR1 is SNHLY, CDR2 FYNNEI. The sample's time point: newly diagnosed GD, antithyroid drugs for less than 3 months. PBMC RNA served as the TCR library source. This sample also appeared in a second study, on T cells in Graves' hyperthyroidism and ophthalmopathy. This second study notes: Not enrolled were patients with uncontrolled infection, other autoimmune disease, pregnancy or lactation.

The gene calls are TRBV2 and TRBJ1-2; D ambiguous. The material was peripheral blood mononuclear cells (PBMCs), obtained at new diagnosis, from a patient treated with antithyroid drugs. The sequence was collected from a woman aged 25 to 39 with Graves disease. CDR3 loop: CASSGTVSYGYTF. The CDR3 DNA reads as TGTGCCAGCAGTGGAACAGTTTCCTATGGCTACACCTTC.